These 27 T cell receptor beta chains were all obtained from the same sample, sequenced in a study of technical replicates of blood from several donors. Clones were read by immunoSEQ multiplex PCR, and TCRdb kept only the in-frame ones, dropping some. The data contain 68,000 or so clones, roughly nine tenths of them seen just once; the ten biggest clones take up roughly 4.7%. Sample: PBMCs. The receptors originated from a human donor in good health. Some clones in this sample may be carry-over from other donors' samples.

J is TRBJ1-5 and V is TRBV28; D ambiguous. The germline V gene encodes CDR1 MDHEN and CDR2 SYDVKM. The CDR3 length is 11 residues. V lost 5 bases, J lost 4 bases, and 3 bases lay in between. In DNA, the CDR3 is TGTGCCAGCAGTATAAATCAGCCCCAGCATTTT. Its protein product is CASSINQPQHF.

This chain joins TRBV7-9 and TRBJ2-3, with TRBD2 identical over 15 bases. V was clipped by 5 bases and J by 6 bases; unmatched bases: 6. The CDR3 runs to 16 residues. Germline V gene sequence: CDR1 SEHNR, CDR2 FQNEAQ (reference sequence). The CDR3 here is CASSRFGTSGRDTQYF. CDR3 nucleotides: TGTGCCAGCAGCCGATTCGGGACTAGCGGGAGGGATACGCAGTATTTT.

The chain carries TRBV14 and TRBJ1-1, with D tentatively TRBD1 (5 bases). Deletions cut 3 bases from V and 3 bases from J, with 14 bases between. CDR1 and CDR2 from the germline V gene are SGHDN and FVKESK. The CDR3 spans 15 residues. CDR3 protein: CASSHPRVWYTEAFF. CDR3 in DNA: TGTGCCAGCAGCCACCCCAGGGTTTGGTACACTGAAGCTTTCTTT. Full variable domain (outside the CDR3, taken from reference TRBV14 and TRBJ1-1): EAGVTQFPSHSVIEKGQTVTLRCDPISGHDNLYWYRRVMGKEIKFLLHFVKESKQDESGMPNNRFLAERTGGTYSTLKVQPAELEDSGVYFCASSHPRVWYTEAFFGQGTRLTVV.

The rearrangement uses TRBV5-4 and TRBJ2-1; TRBD2 agrees at 13 bases. Germline CDR1 reads SGHNT; CDR2 reads YYREEE (reference sequence). The junction had 6 bases not matched to a gene; V was cut back by 4 bases and J by 5 bases. The CDR3 runs to 16 residues. CDR3 nucleotides: TGTGCCAGCAGCACAACGACTAGCGGGGGGAACAATGAGCAGTTCTTC. Translated, it gives CASSTTTSGGNNEQFF.

This clone was observed once. V gene TRBV7-6 combines with J gene TRBJ1-1; TRBD1 might be the D (5 bases). This CDR3 comprises 13 residues. V shed 5 bases and J shed 0 bases, with 7 bases lying between them. In germline, CDR1 is SGHVS, CDR2 FNYEAQ. The CDR3: CASSPQVNTEAFF. CDR3 sequence (DNA): TGTGCCAGCAGCCCACAGGTGAACACTGAAGCTTTCTTT.

The chain is built from TRBV5-4 and TRBJ2-3; 9 bases map to TRBD2. The CDR3 contains 16 residues. Trimming took 0 bases from V and 1 from J; bases not matched to a gene: 3. Per the germline V gene, CDR1 is SGHNT and CDR2 is YYREEE (reference sequence). This CDR3 is CASSLAQRGGTDTQYF. CDR3 DNA: TGTGCCAGCAGCTTGGCCCAGCGGGGGGGCACAGATACGCAGTATTTT.

The CDR3 here is CASSISTGGYGYTF. The CDR3 DNA is TGTGCCAGTAGTATCTCGACAGGGGGCTATGGCTACACCTTC. The chain links TRBV19 to TRBJ1-2; TRBD1 agrees at 9 bases. Germline V gene lookup returns CDR1 LNHDA and CDR2 SQIVND (reference sequence). The CDR3 spans 14 residues. V shed 3 bases, J shed 4 bases, and the junction held 3 bases outside the gene matches.

This clone has a single count. The genes are TRBV19 and TRBJ2-2; D is unresolved. Germline lookup yields CDR1 LNHDA and CDR2 SQIVND (reference sequence). V lost 3 bases, J lost 3 bases, and 11 bases lay in between. The CDR3 spans 15 residues. The CDR3: CASSIYFGDTGELFF. In DNA form, the CDR3 reads TGTGCCAGTAGTATTTATTTCGGTGACACCGGGGAGCTGTTTTTT.

The chain recombines TRBV23-1 with TRBJ1-2; TRBD1 matches 8 bases. TRBV23-1 is labeled an ORF, and its function is uncertain. V lost 0 bases, J lost 3 bases, and 15 bases stayed unmatched. CDR3 size: 19 residues. The CDR3 bases are TGCGCCAGCAGTCAATCAGGGGGGGGGAGGTTACAGGGGGACTATGGCTACACCTTC. Translated, it gives CASSQSGGGRLQGDYGYTF.

This sequence joins TRBV10-3 and TRBJ2-3, with D tentatively TRBD1 (6 bases). The V and J ends lost 5 bases and 2 bases respectively, with 8 bases between them. Germline V gene data show CDR1 as ENHRY and CDR2 as SYGVKD. The CDR3 loop spans 13 amino acids. The CDR3 protein is CAISRGITDTQYF. CDR3 DNA sequence: TGTGCCATCAGTAGGGGGATCACAGATACGCAGTATTTT.

This clone was counted only a few times. The chain combines TRBV7-9 with TRBJ2-1; unclear D gene. Trimming cost V 1 base and J 6 bases, with 10 bases left between them. Germline CDR1 reads SEHNR; CDR2 reads FQNEAQ (reference sequence). CDR3 length: 14 residues. This CDR3 is CASSLVVGGNEQFF. Written as DNA, the CDR3 is TGTGCCAGCAGCTTAGTTGTAGGCGGCAATGAGCAGTTCTTC.

V and J are TRBV5-6 and TRBJ2-2, with no clear D. The germline V and J ends were trimmed by 6 bases and 1 base, with 10 bases remaining between them. The CDR3 length is 14 residues. In germline, CDR1 is SGHDT, CDR2 YYEEEE. The DNA for the CDR3 is TGTGCCAGCAACTTACTTCGGAACACCGGGGAGCTGTTTTTT. It codes for CASNLLRNTGELFF.

V is TRBV7-9 and J is TRBJ1-3; D is unresolved. The germline CDR1 and CDR2 sequences are SEHNR and FQNEAQ (reference sequence). The CDR3 has 14 residues. V was shortened by 0 bases and J by 0 bases, with 3 bases between the two germline ends. The CDR3, as DNA: TGTGCCAGCAGCTTAGCGGCCTCTGGAAACACCATATATTTT. This codes for CASSLAASGNTIYF.

This sequence joins TRBV5-4 and TRBJ1-2; tentative D call: TRBD1 (6 bases). There are 14 residues in the CDR3. Germline CDR1 reads SGHNT; CDR2 reads YYREEE (reference sequence). V was trimmed by 0 bases and J by 4 bases, leaving 10 bases between them. The CDR3 sequence is CASSLGQGSYGYTF. DNA for the CDR3: TGTGCCAGCAGCTTGGGGCAGGGGAGCTATGGCTACACCTTC.

The rearrangement uses TRBV6-4 and TRBJ2-7; 8 nucleotides match TRBD1. Germline CDR1 is MRHNA and CDR2 is SNTAGT. The CDR3 is made up of 17 amino acids. The V gene end was trimmed by 6 bases and the J gene end by 4 bases; junction bases not matched to a gene: 17. CDR3 nucleotide sequence: TGTGCCAGCAGCCGCCTCGCCAGGGGGCCCGCGTGGTACGAGCAGTACTTC. Its protein product is CASSRLARGPAWYEQYF.

The rearrangement links TRBV19 to TRBJ2-1, with 9 bases aligning to TRBD2. There are 15 residues in the CDR3. V shed 1 base, J shed 4 bases, and the junction held 2 bases outside the gene matches. Germline assignment: CDR1 LNHDA and CDR2 SQIVND (reference sequence). The CDR3 bases are TGTGCCAGTAGTATAGGGAGCGGGAGGTACAATGAGCAGTTCTTC. This codes for CASSIGSGRYNEQFF.

This clone was recorded only once. The rearrangement uses TRBV19 and TRBJ1-1; 7 nucleotides line up with TRBD1. After removal of 1 base from V and 7 bases from J, the junction contained 3 bases not matched to a gene. Germline V lookup: CDR1 LNHDA, CDR2 SQIVND (reference sequence). CDR3 length: 13 residues. CDR3 amino acids: CASSIGTGLEAFF. DNA of the CDR3: TGTGCCAGTAGTATAGGGACAGGCCTTGAAGCTTTCTTT.

This chain links TRBV18 with TRBJ2-3, with D perhaps TRBD2 (5 bases). With 4 bases removed from V and 0 bases from J, the gap between germline ends came to 11 bases. The CDR3 has 15 residues. CDR1 and CDR2 (germline): KGHSH, LQKENI. CDR3 in amino acids: CASSRDYSSTDTQYF. The CDR3 nucleotides are TGTGCCAGCTCACGCGACTATTCTAGCACAGATACGCAGTATTTT.

This chain joins TRBV2 and TRBJ2-5; maybe TRBD2 (6 bases). Germline-derived CDR1 and CDR2 are SNHLY and FYNNEI. Trimming shortened V by 6 bases and J by 1 base, and 12 bases separated the two germline ends. The CDR3 loop spans 14 amino acids. The CDR3 loop is CASRISGFQETQYF. CDR3 bases: TGTGCCAGCAGAATCAGCGGGTTCCAAGAGACCCAGTACTTC.

The chain has TRBV5-4 and TRBJ2-2; D might be TRBD2 (5 bases). CDR1 SGHNT and CDR2 YYREEE come from the germline V gene (reference sequence). CDR3 size: 15 residues. The ends were cut back, 0 bases at V and 5 bases at J, with 11 bases in the middle. CDR3 DNA sequence: TGTGCCAGCAGCTTGGCCGGGGTAGGGACCGGGGAGCTGTTTTTT. Translated, it gives CASSLAGVGTGELFF.

The sample holds one count of this clone. The chain joins TRBV7-3 to TRBJ1-5; TRBD1 is a possible D gene (6 bases). Trimming left V 4 bases short and J 4 bases short, with 8 bases between. CDR1 and CDR2 (germline): SGHTA, FQGTGA. CDR3 size: 13 residues. The DNA for the CDR3 is TGTGCCAGCAGCTCCGACAGGAATCAGCCCCAGCATTTT. It yields the protein CASSSDRNQPQHF.

This chain links TRBV28 with TRBJ1-5; the D gene is possibly TRBD1 (5 bases). Germline V gene lookup returns CDR1 MDHEN and CDR2 SYDVKM. Between the trimmed V and J ends, which lost 6 bases and 6 bases, there was a span of 21 bases. The CDR3 has 16 amino acids. The CDR3 is CASRLLRGRGGQPQHF. The CDR3 DNA follows: TGTGCCAGCAGGCTCCTTAGGGGTAGGGGAGGTCAGCCCCAGCATTTT.

This chain joins TRBV7-9 and TRBJ1-2, with 7 bases identical to TRBD1. The junction had 10 bases not matched to a gene; V was cut back by 1 base and J by 8 bases. Germline V gene data show CDR1 as SEHNR and CDR2 as FQNEAQ (reference sequence). CDR3 length: 15 residues. The CDR3, as DNA: TGTGCCAGCAGCTTAGAAGCAGGGGGGATGTACGGCTACACCTTC. Its translation is CASSLEAGGMYGYTF.

This rearrangement joins TRBV2 to TRBJ2-7, with D possibly TRBD2 on 6 matching bases. The CDR3 is 13 amino acids. The V end was cut by 2 bases, the J end by 3 bases, with 8 bases between. The germline V gene has CDR1 SNHLY and CDR2 FYNNEI. CDR3 sequence (DNA): TGTGCCAGCAGTGAAAGCGGGTACTACGAGCAGTACTTC. This encodes CASSESGYYEQYF.

This clone was recorded once. As DNA, the CDR3 is TGTGCCAGCAGTCTAAGCTCCTACAATGAGCAGTTCTTC. Translation gives CASSLSSYNEQFF. J is TRBJ2-1 and V is TRBV2; no reliable D call. Germline loops: CDR1 SNHLY, CDR2 FYNNEI. The CDR3 is 13 residues long. Trimming removed 5 bases at V and 0 bases at J, with 5 bases between. Using reference TRBV2 and TRBJ2-1 for the parts outside the CDR3, the full variable domain is EPEVTQTPSHQVTQMGQEVILRCVPISNHLYFYWYRQILGQKVEFLVSFYNNEISEKSEIFDDQFSVERPDGSNFTLKIRSTKLEDSAMYFCASSLSSYNEQFFGPGTRLTVL.

The V call is TRBV11-3, the J call TRBJ2-1, with 8 bases lining up with TRBD2. In germline, CDR1 is SGHNT, CDR2 YENEEA. V gave up 1 base and J gave up 6 bases; unmatched junction bases: 5. This CDR3 region has 15 residues. The CDR3 DNA reads as TGTGCCAGCAGCTTAGGGCTAGCGGGCAGCAATGAGCAGTTCTTC. As protein: CASSLGLAGSNEQFF.

This clone was counted a few times. The chain recombines TRBV2 with TRBJ2-1; D ambiguous. CDR1 SNHLY and CDR2 FYNNEI come from the germline V gene. The CDR3 runs 13 residues. V was pared by 8 bases and J by 6 bases, with 14 bases between. CDR3 region: CASGFEAPNEQFF. CDR3 bases: TGTGCCAGCGGATTCGAGGCTCCCAATGAGCAGTTCTTC. Together with reference TRBV2 and TRBJ2-1, the CDR3 gives the full variable domain: EPEVTQTPSHQVTQMGQEVILRCVPISNHLYFYWYRQILGQKVEFLVSFYNNEISEKSEIFDDQFSVERPDGSNFTLKIRSTKLEDSAMYFCASGFEAPNEQFFGPGTRLTVL.